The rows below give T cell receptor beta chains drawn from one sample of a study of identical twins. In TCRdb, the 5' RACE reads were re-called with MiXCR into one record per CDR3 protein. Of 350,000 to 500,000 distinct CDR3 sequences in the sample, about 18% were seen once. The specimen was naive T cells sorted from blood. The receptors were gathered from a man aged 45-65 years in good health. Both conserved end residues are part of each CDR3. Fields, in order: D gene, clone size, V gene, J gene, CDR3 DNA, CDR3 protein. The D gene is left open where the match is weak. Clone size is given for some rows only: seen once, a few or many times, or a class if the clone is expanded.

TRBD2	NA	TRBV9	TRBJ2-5	TGTGCCAGCAGCGTAGTATTTTCGGGAGGAGGGGAGACCCAGTACTTC	CASSVVFSGGGETQYF
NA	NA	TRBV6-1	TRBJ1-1	TGTGCCAGCAGGAAAGGGGATACGAACACTGAAGCTTTCTTT	CASRKGDTNTEAFF
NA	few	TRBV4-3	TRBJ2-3	TGCGCCAGCAGCCAAGATCGTACGACAAGCACAGATACGCAGTATTTT	CASSQDRTTSTDTQYF
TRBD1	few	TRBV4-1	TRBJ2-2	TGCGCCAGCAGCCATGGGACAGGGCGTAGTGGGGAGCTGTTTTTT	CASSHGTGRSGELFF
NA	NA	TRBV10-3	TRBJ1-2	TGTGCCATCAGTGTCACACTTGAGGACGGCTACACCTTC	CAISVTLEDGYTF
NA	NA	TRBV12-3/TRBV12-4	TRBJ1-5	TGTGCCAGCAGTTTATCCAGGGTTTCTCAGCCCCAGCATTTT	CASSLSRVSQPQHF
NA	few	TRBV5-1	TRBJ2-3	TGCGCCAGCAGCGTTGGAAGGGGGAACACAGATACGCAGTATTTT	CASSVGRGNTDTQYF
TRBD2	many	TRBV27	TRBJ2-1	TGTGCCAGCAGTTCCCTCGGCGGGAGCTCCTACAATGAGCAGTTCTTC	CASSSLGGSSYNEQFF
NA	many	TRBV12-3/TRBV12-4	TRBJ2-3	TGTGCCAGCAGTTTAACGGACTATGCAGATACGCAGTATTTT	CASSLTDYADTQYF
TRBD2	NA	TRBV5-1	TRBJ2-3	TGCGCCAGCAGCTTGGCTAGCGGGGTATTGGATACGCAGTATTTT	CASSLASGVLDTQYF
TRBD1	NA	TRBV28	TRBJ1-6	TGTGCCAGCAGCCGAGGACAGGATAATTCACCCCTCCACTTT	CASSRGQDNSPLHF
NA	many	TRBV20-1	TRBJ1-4	TGCAGTGCTGGGGACGCCCGCGGGGGTGAAAAACTGTTTTTT	CSAGDARGGEKLFF
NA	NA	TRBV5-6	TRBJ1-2	TGTGCCAGCAGCTTGGACGGGATCCCTAACTATGGCTACACCTTC	CASSLDGIPNYGYTF
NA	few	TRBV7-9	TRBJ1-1	TGTGCCACTGCCCCAGCTGTGAACACTGAAGCTTTCTTT	CATAPAVNTEAFF
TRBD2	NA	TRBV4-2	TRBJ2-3	TGTGCCAGCAGCCAAGTCTTACTAGCGGGAGACAAAGATACGCAGTATTTT	CASSQVLLAGDKDTQYF
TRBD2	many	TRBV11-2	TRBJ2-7	TGTGCCAGCAGCTACGGACTAGCGGGACTCTACGAGCAGTACTTC	CASSYGLAGLYEQYF
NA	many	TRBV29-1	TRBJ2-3	TGCAGCGTTGAAGCCACGGTCACGGCAGATACGCAGTATTTT	CSVEATVTADTQYF
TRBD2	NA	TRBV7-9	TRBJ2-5	TGTGCCAGCAGCTCCACAGCGGGGATAAAGAAGACCCAGTACTTC	CASSSTAGIKKTQYF
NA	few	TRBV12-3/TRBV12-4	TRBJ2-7	TGTGCCAGCAGTTTAAGGGGGGGCCCAGACGAGCAGTACTTC	CASSLRGGPDEQYF
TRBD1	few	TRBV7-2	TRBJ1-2	TGTGCCAGCAGCCCCGGACAGGGAGGCAATGGCTACACCTTC	CASSPGQGGNGYTF
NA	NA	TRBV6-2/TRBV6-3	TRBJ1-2	TGTGCCAGCAGTCCAGGGTCCTCACAACGCTATGGCTACACCTTC	CASSPGSSQRYGYTF
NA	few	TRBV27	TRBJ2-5	TGTGCCAGCAGGGGCTGGTCAGACCAAGAGACCCAGTACTTC	CASRGWSDQETQYF
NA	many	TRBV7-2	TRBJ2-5	TGTGCCAGCAGCTTAGACGCAGGGCCTCAGTACTTC	CASSLDAGPQYF
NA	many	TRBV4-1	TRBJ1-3	TGCGCCAGCAGCCAGTTTGGTGGCTCTGGAAACACCATATATTTT	CASSQFGGSGNTIYF
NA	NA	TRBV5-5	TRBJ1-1	TGTGCCAGCAGCTTTTTCGTGGACAGAAACACTGAAGCTTTCTTT	CASSFFVDRNTEAFF
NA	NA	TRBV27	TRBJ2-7	TGTGCCAGCAGGGCCTCGCAAGTTTCCGATGAGCAGTACTTC	CASRASQVSDEQYF
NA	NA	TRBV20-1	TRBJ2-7	TGCAGTGGGAGGGTGAAGCCCTACGAGCAGTACTTC	CSGRVKPYEQYF
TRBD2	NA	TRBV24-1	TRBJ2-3	TGTGCCACCAGTGACCGACTAGCCGAAACAGATACGCAGTATTTT	CATSDRLAETDTQYF
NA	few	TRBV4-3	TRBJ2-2	TGCGCCAGCAGCCAAGAGGGTGGTGGGAGTACCGGGGAGCTGTTTTTT	CASSQEGGGSTGELFF
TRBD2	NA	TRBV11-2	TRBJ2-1	TGTGCCAGCAGCTTGCTAGCGGGGGGGGAATCGAATGAGCAGTTCTTC	CASSLLAGGESNEQFF
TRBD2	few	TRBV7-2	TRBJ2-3	TGTGCCAGCAGCGCAGAGCGGGGGCAGTATTTT	CASSAERGQYF
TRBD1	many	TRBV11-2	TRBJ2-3	TGTGCCAGCAGCACTCGACAGGGCCTTGGCACAGATACGCAGTATTTT	CASSTRQGLGTDTQYF
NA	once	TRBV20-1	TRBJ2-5	TGCAGTGCTGATGGCTCGATAGCGCAAGAGACCCAGTACTTC	CSADGSIAQETQYF
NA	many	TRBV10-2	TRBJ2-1	TGCGCCAGCAGTCCCGGGACTCGACACAATGAGCAGTTCTTC	CASSPGTRHNEQFF
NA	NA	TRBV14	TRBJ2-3	TGTGCCAGCAGCCAAGATATTAGGGGTGAAACGCAGTATTTT	CASSQDIRGETQYF
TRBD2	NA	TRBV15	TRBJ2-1	TGTGCCACCAGCAGTAACACGGGACTAGCGGGGCATGAGCAGTTCTTC	CATSSNTGLAGHEQFF
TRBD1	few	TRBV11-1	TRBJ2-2	TGTGCCAGCAGACCTTGGGGACAGGGAACCGGGGAGCTGTTTTTT	CASRPWGQGTGELFF
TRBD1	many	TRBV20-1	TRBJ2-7	TGCAGTGCTACACAGGGGGTATTAATCGAGCAGTACTTC	CSATQGVLIEQYF
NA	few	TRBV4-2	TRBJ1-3	TGTGCCAGCAGCCAAGCGATTGGAAGGGGCGGTGGAAACACCATATATTTT	CASSQAIGRGGGNTIYF
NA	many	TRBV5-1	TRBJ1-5	TGCGCCAGCAGCTTGGAAGGGGCCAATCAGCCCCAGCATTTT	CASSLEGANQPQHF
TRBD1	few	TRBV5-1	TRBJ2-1	TGCGCCAGCAGCTTTCGACAGGGCCTCTCCTACAATGAGCAGTTCTTC	CASSFRQGLSYNEQFF
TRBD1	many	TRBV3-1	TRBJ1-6	TGTGCCAGCAGCCAAGGACAGGGGCCGTTCTCACCCCTCCACTTT	CASSQGQGPFSPLHF
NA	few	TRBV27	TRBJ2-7	TGTGCCAGCAGTTTAGGTCCAGGGCCTTCCTACGAGCAGTACTTC	CASSLGPGPSYEQYF
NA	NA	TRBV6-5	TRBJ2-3	TGTGCCAGCACCCAGGCGGATACGCAGTATTTT	CASTQADTQYF
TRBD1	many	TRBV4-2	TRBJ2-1	TGTGCCAGCAGCCAAGTGAGGTTCACAGGGGACAATGAGCAGTTCTTC	CASSQVRFTGDNEQFF
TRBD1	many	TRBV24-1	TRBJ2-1	TGTGCCACCAGTGATGGACAGGGCGCCTACAATGAGCAGTTCTTC	CATSDGQGAYNEQFF
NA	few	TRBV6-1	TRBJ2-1	TGTGCCAGCAGTGAACTCGCCCGGGGAGGGTTCTTC	CASSELARGGFF
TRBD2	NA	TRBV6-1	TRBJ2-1	TGTGCCAGCAGCTCCGGGACTAGCGTTCATGAGCAGTTCTTC	CASSSGTSVHEQFF
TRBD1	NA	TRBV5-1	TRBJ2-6	TGCGCCAGCAGCTTCCAGGGGGCTGGGGGGGCCAACGTCCTGACTTTC	CASSFQGAGGANVLTF
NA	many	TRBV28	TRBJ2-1	TGTGCCATCACCCCCGGGGGGCCCTTTAATGAGCAGTTCTTC	CAITPGGPFNEQFF
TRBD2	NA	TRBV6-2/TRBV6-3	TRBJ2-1	TGTGCCAGCAGCTTATCCCACCTTAGCGGGAGTGAGCAGTTCTTC	CASSLSHLSGSEQFF
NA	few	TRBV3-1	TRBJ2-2	TGTGCCAGCAGCCGCCAGGGAACGAACACCGGGGAGCTGTTTTTT	CASSRQGTNTGELFF
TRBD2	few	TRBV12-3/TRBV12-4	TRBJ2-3	TGTGCCAGCAGTCCGACTAGCGGGCATCCTAGCACAGATACGCAGTATTTT	CASSPTSGHPSTDTQYF
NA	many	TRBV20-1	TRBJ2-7	TGCAGTGCTTCGACACGTACACAATTGTACGAGCAGTACTTC	CSASTRTQLYEQYF
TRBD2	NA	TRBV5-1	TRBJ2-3	TGCGCCAGCAGCAAACCAGGACTAGCGGCGAGCACAGATACGCAGTATTTT	CASSKPGLAASTDTQYF
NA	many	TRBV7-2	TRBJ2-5	TGTGCCAGCAGCGAAACTGGTGCTCGGGGAGTTATGGAGACCCAGTACTTC	CASSETGARGVMETQYF